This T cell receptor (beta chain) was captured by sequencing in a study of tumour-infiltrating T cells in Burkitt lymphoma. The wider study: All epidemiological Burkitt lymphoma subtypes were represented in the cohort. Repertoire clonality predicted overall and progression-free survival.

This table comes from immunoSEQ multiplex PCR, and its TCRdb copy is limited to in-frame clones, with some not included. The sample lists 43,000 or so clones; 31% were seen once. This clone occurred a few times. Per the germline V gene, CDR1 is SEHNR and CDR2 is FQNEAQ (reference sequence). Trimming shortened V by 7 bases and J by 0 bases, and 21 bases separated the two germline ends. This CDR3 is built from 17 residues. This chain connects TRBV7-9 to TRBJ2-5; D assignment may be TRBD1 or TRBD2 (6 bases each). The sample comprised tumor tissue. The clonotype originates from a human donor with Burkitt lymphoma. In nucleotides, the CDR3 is TGTGCCAGCACCCCTAAAGGGGGGCGACCGCACCAAGAGACCCAGTACTTC. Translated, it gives CASTPKGGRPHQETQYF.